This T cell receptor beta chain was captured by sequencing in a study of T cell responses to AZD1222 COVID-19 vaccine. Some clones are missing from TCRdb's copy, which holds only in-frame ones; the method was immunoSEQ multiplex PCR. Among under 80,000 clones listed, around 79% were seen once. The study's findings and limits: Repertoire sampling happened only post peak T cell response. Nearly half of spike-specific TCRs reportedly go after variant regions that carry no mutations. Donors skewed white British and female; clonal diversity was possibly underestimated.

Notes on this clone: The antigen is not known.

The CDR3 totals 14 residues. The germline V gene has CDR1 SQVTM and CDR2 ANQGSEA. The germline V and J ends were trimmed by 4 bases and 0 bases, with 12 bases remaining between them. The sequencing here drew on peripheral blood, taken on day 0 of MenACWY control vaccination. The chain combines TRBV29-1 with TRBJ1-2, with D uncertain. The sequence was collected from an adult in good health. This CDR3 is CSVGEGLPNYGYTF. The DNA of the CDR3 is TGCAGCGTTGGTGAGGGTCTCCCTAACTATGGCTACACCTTC.